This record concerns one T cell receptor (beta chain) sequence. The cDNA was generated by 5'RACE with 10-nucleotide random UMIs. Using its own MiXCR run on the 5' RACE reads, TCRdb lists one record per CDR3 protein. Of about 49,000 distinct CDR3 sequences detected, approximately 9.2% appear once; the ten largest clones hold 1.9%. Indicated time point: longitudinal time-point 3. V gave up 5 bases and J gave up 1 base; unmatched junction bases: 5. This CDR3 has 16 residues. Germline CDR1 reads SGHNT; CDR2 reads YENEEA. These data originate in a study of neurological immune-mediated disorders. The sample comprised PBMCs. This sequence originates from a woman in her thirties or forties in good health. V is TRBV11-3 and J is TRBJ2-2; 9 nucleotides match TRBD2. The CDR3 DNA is TGTGCCAGCAGCCCGGGGACTAGCCTGAACACCGGGGAGCTGTTTTTT. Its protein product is CASSPGTSLNTGELFF.